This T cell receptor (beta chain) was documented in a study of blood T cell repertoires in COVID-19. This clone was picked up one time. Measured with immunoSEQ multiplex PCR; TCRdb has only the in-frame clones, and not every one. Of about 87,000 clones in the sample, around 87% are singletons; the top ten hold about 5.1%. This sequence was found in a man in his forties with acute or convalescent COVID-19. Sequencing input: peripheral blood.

The CDR3 DNA reads as TGTGCCAGCAGCCCCAGGACAGGGGGTAACTATGGCTACACCTTC. Protein: CASSPRTGGNYGYTF. This chain uses TRBV14 with TRBJ1-2; TRBD1 matches at 10 bases. Germline values: CDR1 SGHDN, CDR2 FVKESK. The CDR3 is 15 amino acids. Unmatched junction bases numbered 3, after V lost 4 bases and J lost 1 base.